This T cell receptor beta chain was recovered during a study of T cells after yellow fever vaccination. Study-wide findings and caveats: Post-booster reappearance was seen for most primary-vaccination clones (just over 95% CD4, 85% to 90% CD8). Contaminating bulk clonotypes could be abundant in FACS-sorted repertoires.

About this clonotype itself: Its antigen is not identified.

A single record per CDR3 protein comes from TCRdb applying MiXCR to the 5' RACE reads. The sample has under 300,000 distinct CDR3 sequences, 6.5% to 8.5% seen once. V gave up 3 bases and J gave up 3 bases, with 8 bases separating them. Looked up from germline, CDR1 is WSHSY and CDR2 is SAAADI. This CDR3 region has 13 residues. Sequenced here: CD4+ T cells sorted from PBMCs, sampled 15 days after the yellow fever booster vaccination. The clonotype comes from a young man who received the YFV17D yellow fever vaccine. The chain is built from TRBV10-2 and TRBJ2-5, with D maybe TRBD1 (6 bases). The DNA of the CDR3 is TGCGCCAGCAGTGAAGGACAGAAAGAGACCCAGTACTTC. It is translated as CASSEGQKETQYF.